What follows is one TCR beta chain and its context. The PCR was carried out with 60 Vbeta primers and 13 Jbeta primers. The assay was immunoSEQ multiplex PCR, and TCRdb's table has in-frame clones only and misses some. The table has approximately 91,000 clones, roughly two thirds seen once. The data stem from a study of cytomegalovirus exposure and HLA in healthy donors. Study background: Genetic ancestry analysis placed 81% of the roughly 400 donors that were genotyped in the Caucasian-associated cluster.

V lost 5 bases to trimming and J lost 6 bases; unmatched junction nucleotides: 6. The CDR3 covers 15 residues. The germline V gene encodes CDR1 LNHDA and CDR2 SQIVND (reference sequence). This clonotype originated in a human donor in good health. The sequenced sample consisted of PBMCs. The gene calls are TRBV19 and TRBJ1-6, with TRBD1 identical over 8 bases. The CDR3: CASSPDRAGNSPLHF. In DNA form, the CDR3 reads TGTGCCAGTAGTCCGGACAGGGCGGGTAATTCACCCCTCCACTTT.